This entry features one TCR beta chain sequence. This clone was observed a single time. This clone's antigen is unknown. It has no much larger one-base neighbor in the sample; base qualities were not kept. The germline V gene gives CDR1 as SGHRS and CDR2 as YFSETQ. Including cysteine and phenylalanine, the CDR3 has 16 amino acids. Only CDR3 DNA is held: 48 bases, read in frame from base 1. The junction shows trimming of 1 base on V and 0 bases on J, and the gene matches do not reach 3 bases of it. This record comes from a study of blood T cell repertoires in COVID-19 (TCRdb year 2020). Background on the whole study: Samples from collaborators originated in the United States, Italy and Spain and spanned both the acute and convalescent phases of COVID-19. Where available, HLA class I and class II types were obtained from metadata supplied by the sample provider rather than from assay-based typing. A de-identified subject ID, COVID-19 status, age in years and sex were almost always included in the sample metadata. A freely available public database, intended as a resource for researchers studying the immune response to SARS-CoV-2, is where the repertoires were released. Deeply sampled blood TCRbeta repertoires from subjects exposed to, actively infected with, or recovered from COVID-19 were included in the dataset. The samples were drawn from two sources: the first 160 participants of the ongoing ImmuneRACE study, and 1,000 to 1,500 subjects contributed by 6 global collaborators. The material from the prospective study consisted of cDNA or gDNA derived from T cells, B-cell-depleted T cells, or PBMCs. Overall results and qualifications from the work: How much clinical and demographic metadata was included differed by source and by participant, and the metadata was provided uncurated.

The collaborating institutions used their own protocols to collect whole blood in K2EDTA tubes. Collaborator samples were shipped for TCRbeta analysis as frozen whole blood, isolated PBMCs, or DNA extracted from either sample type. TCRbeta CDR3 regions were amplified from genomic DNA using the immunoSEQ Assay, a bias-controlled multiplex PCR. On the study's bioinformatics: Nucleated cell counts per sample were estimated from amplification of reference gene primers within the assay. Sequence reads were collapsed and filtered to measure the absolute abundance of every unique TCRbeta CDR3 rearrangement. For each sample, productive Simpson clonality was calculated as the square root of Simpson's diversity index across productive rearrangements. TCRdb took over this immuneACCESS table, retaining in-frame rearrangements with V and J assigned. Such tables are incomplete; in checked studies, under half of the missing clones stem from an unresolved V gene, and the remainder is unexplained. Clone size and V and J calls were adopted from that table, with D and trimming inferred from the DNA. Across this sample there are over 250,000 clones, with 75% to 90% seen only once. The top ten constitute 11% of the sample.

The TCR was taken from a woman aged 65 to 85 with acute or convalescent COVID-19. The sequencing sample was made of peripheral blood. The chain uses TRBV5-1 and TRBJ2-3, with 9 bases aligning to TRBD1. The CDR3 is CASSLTTGGSTDTQYF. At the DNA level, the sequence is TGCGCCAGCAGCTTGACGACAGGGGGAAGCACAGATACGCAGTATTTT.